This T cell receptor (beta chain) was identified in a study of human T cells and chemical hapten exposure. About the study: Per-sample TCR yields varied mainly from small pooled library volume differences.

During construction of the library, unique molecular identifiers were attached to individual cDNA molecules for quantitative, reproducible TCR counting. Per the original methods: A typical sample had around 90,000 TCRs, with 23,224 to 690,600 overall. TCRdb passed the 5' RACE reads through MiXCR, listing each CDR3 protein once. None of the V and J calls come from the authors' own analysis; TCRdb made them. The table lists over 70,000 distinct CDR3 sequences, 15% to 20% of them singletons. Trimming stripped 3 bases from V and 0 bases from J, with 11 bases between. Looked up from germline, CDR1 is MNHEY and CDR2 is SMNVEV (reference sequence). The CDR3 length is 15 residues. Whole-study findings and limits: TCRs at a frequency above 1 in 1000 stayed unchanged with DPC sensitization.

Notes on this clonotype: Its specificity is unknown.

Whole blood that had not been fractionated was the source of extracted total RNA. This clonotype originated in a female donor in good health. V usage is TRBV27 and J usage is TRBJ1-1; possible D gene TRBD1, 5 bases. CDR3 region: CASSFQGPLNTEAFF. CDR3 nucleotide sequence: TGTGCCAGCAGTTTCCAGGGTCCCCTGAACACTGAAGCTTTCTTT.